Shown below are 4 T cell receptor beta chains from a single sample sequenced in a study of esophageal squamous cell carcinoma under preoperative chemotherapy. Time point of the sample: before preoperative PTX-NDP chemotherapy. TCRdb fed the PCR reads into MiXCR, producing one record per CDR3 protein. The sample consists of roughly 15,000 distinct CDR3 sequences, approximately 61% of them appearing once. Sampling was conducted from a patient given preoperative chemotherapy. The receptors derive from a human donor with esophageal squamous cell carcinoma. The donor label of this sample is uncertain.

This chain connects TRBV6-1 to TRBJ2-2, with D possibly being TRBD1 (6 bases). The germline CDR1 and CDR2 sequences are MNHNS and SASEGT. This CDR3 comprises 15 residues. Trimming stripped 6 bases from V and 16 bases from J, with 27 bases between. The CDR3 is CASRTRQVDTEKQFF. The DNA for the CDR3 is TGTGCCAGCAGAACCCGACAGGTGGACACCGAGAAGCAGTTTTTT.

The V call is TRBV6-1, the J call TRBJ2-1; TRBD2 matches at 7 bases. Germline values: CDR1 MNHNS, CDR2 SASEGT. Losses at the gene ends were 0 bases for V and 1 base for J; bases not matched to a gene: 9. The CDR3 has 18 residues. CDR3 sequence reads: CASSEATGWGGSYNEQFF. In DNA, the CDR3 is TGTGCCAGCAGTGAAGCGACTGGTTGGGGGGGGTCCTACAATGAGCAGTTCTTC.

The chain is built from TRBV5-1 and TRBJ2-4; TRBD2 aligns across 8 bases. There are 16 residues in the CDR3. Per germline, CDR1 SGHRS and CDR2 YFSETQ. The V segment lost 2 bases and the J segment 1 base; nucleotides outside the gene matches: 5. The CDR3 DNA follows: TGCGCCAGCAGCTTAAGCGGGAGTACGGCCAAAAACATTCAGTACTTC. This codes for CASSLSGSTAKNIQYF.

V gene TRBV6-1 combines with J gene TRBJ2-1, with 7 bases aligning to TRBD2. The closer fit of TRBJ2-5 to the DNA end suggests the J call may be wrong. CDR1 and CDR2 (germline): MNHNS, SASEGT. The CDR3 extends over 15 amino acids. The CDR3 here is CAAGEWGREAGIQYF. For the CDR3, the DNA is TGTGCCGCCGGTGAATGGGGCCGGGAGGCCGGCATCCAGTACTTC.